This passage covers 23 T cell receptor beta chains from one sample sequenced in a study of blood T cell repertoires in COVID-19. Data came from immunoSEQ multiplex PCR; TCRdb stores just in-frame clones and leaves some out. Of over 250,000 clones listed, 70% to 90% were seen once; the top ten hold roughly 11%. The sample taken for sequencing was peripheral blood. These receptors were obtained from a woman in her 70s with acute or convalescent COVID-19.

The table lists this clone with a few counts. The chain carries TRBV11-3 and TRBJ2-7; 8 nucleotides agree with TRBD1. Germline CDR1 is SGHNT and CDR2 is YENEEA. V dropped 5 bases and J dropped 3; count of bases not matched to a gene: 9. CDR3 length equals 15 residues. As DNA, the CDR3 is TGTGCCAGCAGCCCCGGACTCAGGGGGCTCTACGAGCAGTACTTC. As protein: CASSPGLRGLYEQYF.

The chain has TRBV7-9 and TRBJ2-1, with 10 bases lining up with TRBD2. V dropped 2 bases and J dropped 2; count of bases not matched to a gene: 3. This CDR3 region has 16 residues. Germline CDR1 reads SEHNR; CDR2 reads FQNEAQ (reference sequence). CDR3 sequence: CASSLSGGAAYNEQFF. DNA for the CDR3: TGTGCCAGCAGCTTAAGCGGGGGGGCTGCCTACAATGAGCAGTTCTTC. The full variable domain, its missing parts supplied by reference TRBV7-9 and TRBJ2-1, is DTGVSQNPRHKITKRGQNVTFRCDPISEHNRLYWYRQTLGQGPEFLTYFQNEAQLEKSRLLSDRFSAERPKGSFSTLEIQRTEQGDSAMYLCASSLSGGAAYNEQFFGPGTRLTVL.

This clone showed up just once. The chain recombines TRBV11-3 with TRBJ2-3; TRBD2 matches 16 bases. This CDR3 is 19 amino acids long. Per the germline V gene, CDR1 is SGHNT and CDR2 is YENEEA. The V segment lost 5 bases and the J segment 1 base; nucleotides outside the gene matches: 9. The CDR3 loop reads CASSPGLAGGLIGTDTQYF. CDR3 sequence (DNA): TGTGCCAGCAGCCCGGGACTAGCGGGGGGGCTGATCGGCACAGATACGCAGTATTTT. Complete variable domain (other parts from reference TRBV11-3 and TRBJ2-3): EAGVVQSPRYKIIEKKQPVAFWCNPISGHNTLYWYLQNLGQGPELLIRYENEEAVDDSQLPKDRFSAERLKGVDSTLKIQPAELGDSAVYLCASSPGLAGGLIGTDTQYFGPGTRLTVL.

V is TRBV11-2 and J is TRBJ1-1, with a weak D call TRBD1 (6 bases). This CDR3 has 15 amino acids. V shed 2 bases and J shed 1 base, with 11 bases lying between them. In germline, CDR1 is SGHAT, CDR2 FQNNGV. Written as DNA, the CDR3 is TGTGCCAGCAGCTTACGGGGGGGCGCGAACACTGAAGCTTTCTTT. This codes for CASSLRGGANTEAFF.

This sequence joins TRBV6-5 and TRBJ2-1, with 13 bases identical to TRBD2. Looked up from germline, CDR1 is MNHEY and CDR2 is SVGAGI. This CDR3 region has 16 residues. J gave up 6 bases and V 0 bases, and 2 bases lay outside the gene matches. DNA of the CDR3: TGTGCCAGCAGTTACTCGAGGACTAGCGGGGGCAATGAGCAGTTCTTC. It is translated as CASSYSRTSGGNEQFF.

This clone was observed a few times. The chain employs TRBV19 and TRBJ2-3; D is unclear. Germline-derived CDR1 and CDR2 are LNHDA and SQIVND (reference sequence). With 6 bases removed from V and 0 bases from J, the gap between germline ends came to 10 bases. This CDR3 comprises 14 residues. The CDR3 DNA follows: TGTGCCAGTAGGGAGAGACTTAGCACAGATACGCAGTATTTT. Protein product: CASRERLSTDTQYF.

J is TRBJ1-2 and V is TRBV10-3, with D maybe TRBD1 (5 bases). CDR1 is ENHRY and CDR2 is SYGVKD in the germline V gene. This CDR3 contains 14 residues. V shed 1 base and J shed 5 bases, with 11 bases lying between them. The DNA of the CDR3 is TGTGCCATCAGTGAGTTGGCGGGGGGTTATGGCTACACCTTC. Amino acids: CAISELAGGYGYTF.

The V and J genes are TRBV6-5 and TRBJ1-1; a weak D match, TRBD1 (5 bases). Deletions cut 6 bases from V and 2 bases from J, with 10 bases between. Germline V CDR1 and CDR2: MNHEY, SVGAGI. The CDR3 is 13 amino acids. CDR3 DNA: TGTGCCAGCAGCCCGGGACTCAACACTGAAGCTTTCTTT. Residues: CASSPGLNTEAFF.

This chain joins TRBV5-1 and TRBJ1-1; D is uncertain. V lost 1 base to trimming and J lost 5 bases, with 9 bases between them. This CDR3 region has 13 residues. In germline, CDR1 is SGHRS, CDR2 YFSETQ. The CDR3: CASSLHRVTEAFF. CDR3 coding DNA: TGCGCCAGCAGCTTGCACCGGGTAACTGAAGCTTTCTTT.

The chain joins TRBV13 to TRBJ2-5; D is unresolved. CDR3 length: 13 residues. The germline V and J ends were trimmed by 5 bases and 4 bases, with 11 bases remaining between them. CDR1 and CDR2 from the germline V gene are PRHDT and FYEKMQ (reference sequence). As DNA, the CDR3 is TGTGCCAGCAGCCGAGACCCAGGAGAGACCCAGTACTTC. Its protein is CASSRDPGETQYF.

The rearrangement links TRBV6-6 to TRBJ1-1, with 7 bases that match TRBD1. V shed 3 bases and J 6 bases; nucleotides not matched to a gene: 13. CDR1 is MNHNY, CDR2 SVGAGI, per germline (reference sequence). This CDR3 has 16 residues. CDR3 residues: CASSYGGQGERAEAFF. The CDR3 DNA follows: TGTGCCAGCAGTTATGGCGGTCAGGGGGAAAGGGCTGAAGCTTTCTTT.

The chain joins TRBV30 to TRBJ2-7, with D perhaps matching TRBD1 (5 bases). The CDR3 length is 11 residues. V shed 5 bases and J shed 2 bases, with 7 bases lying between them. Germline V CDR1 and CDR2: GTSNPN, SVGIG (reference sequence). The CDR3 region has the DNA TGTGCCTGGGCAGGGACCTACGAGCAGTACTTC. Protein product: CAWAGTYEQYF.

The V gene is TRBV7-8, the J gene TRBJ2-7, with 8 bases lining up with TRBD2. Germline-derived CDR1 and CDR2 are SGHVS and FQNEAQ. The junction had 16 bases not matched to a gene; V was cut back by 3 bases and J by 3 bases. The CDR3 sequence is 18 residues long. The CDR3 region is CASSFDMRRGGPDYEQYF. The DNA for the CDR3 is TGTGCCAGCAGCTTCGACATGAGGCGCGGGGGGCCCGACTACGAGCAGTACTTC.

V usage is TRBV28 and J usage is TRBJ1-2, with a weak D call TRBD1 (6 bases). The CDR3 covers 15 residues. V was pared by 2 bases and J by 4 bases, with 14 bases between. Germline CDR1 MDHEN, CDR2 SYDVKM. As DNA, the CDR3 is TGTGCCAGCAGTTTAGCCTCCCCAGGGGCCTATGGCTACACCTTC. It specifies CASSLASPGAYGYTF.

This sequence joins TRBV3-1 (or the pseudogene TRBV3-2) and TRBJ2-3, with TRBD2 matching over 8 bases. The germline V gene has CDR1 LGHDT and CDR2 YNNKEL (reference sequence). J lost 4 bases, V lost 0 bases, and 9 bases had no gene match. The CDR3 totals 17 residues. CDR3 protein: CASSQDPGLGMSDTQYF. The CDR3 DNA is TGTGCCAGCAGCCAAGACCCGGGACTAGGAATGTCAGATACGCAGTATTTT.

The rearrangement links TRBV6-1 to TRBJ1-2; D not certain. The V gene lost 2 bases and the J gene lost 8 bases, with 9 bases spanning the gap. Germline V lookup: CDR1 MNHNS, CDR2 SASEGT. CDR3 length equals 12 residues. The CDR3 DNA is TGTGCCAGCAGTGAATGGAGATCCGGCTACACCTTC. Translation: CASSEWRSGYTF.

The count of this clone is one. This chain uses TRBV7-9 with TRBJ2-7; 7 nucleotides match TRBD2. With 5 bases clipped from V and 6 bases from J, the junction kept 13 bases outside the gene matches. Germline CDR1 and CDR2: SEHNR and FQNEAQ (reference sequence). This CDR3 comprises 15 residues. The CDR3 protein is CASSPQTGGGGEQYF. DNA of the CDR3: TGTGCCAGCAGCCCGCAAACGGGAGGAGGAGGCGAGCAGTACTTC.

This sequence joins TRBV6-5 and TRBJ1-2, with 7 positions matching TRBD1. The CDR3 has 15 residues. Germline V CDR1 and CDR2: MNHEY, SVGAGI. V gave up 4 bases and J gave up 0 bases; unmatched junction bases: 5. DNA of the CDR3: TGTGCCAGCAGTTCACCGGGACAGTCTAACTATGGCTACACCTTC. Translation gives CASSSPGQSNYGYTF.

The CDR3 bases are TGTGCCAGCAGCCAATTAAACCATGGCGGGAGAACGGGAAACACCATATATTTT. This sequence encodes CASSQLNHGGRTGNTIYF. This sequence joins TRBV11-2 and TRBJ1-3; no clear D. CDR3 length: 18 residues. Germline CDR1 is SGHAT and CDR2 is FQNNGV. V was pared by 5 bases and J by 4 bases, with 24 bases between.

The rearrangement joins TRBV27 to TRBJ2-7, with D possibly TRBD1 on 5 matching bases. The germline V gene encodes CDR1 MNHEY and CDR2 SMNVEV (reference sequence). The CDR3 has 13 amino acids. V dropped 6 bases and J dropped 6 bases, with 15 bases sitting between them. CDR3 nucleotides: TGTGCCAGCAGGGGGCTAGGAGTCATCGAGCAGTACTTC. Encoded protein: CASRGLGVIEQYF.

CDR3 loop: CAITGDSYNSPLHF. The CDR3 region has the DNA TGTGCCATCACCGGGGACTCCTATAATTCACCCCTCCACTTT. This chain uses TRBV10-3 with TRBJ1-6; D gene unclear. CDR1 and CDR2 from the germline V gene are ENHRY and SYGVKD. V lost 7 bases to trimming and J lost 0 bases, with 7 bases between them. This CDR3 has 14 amino acids.

The chain links TRBV10-3 to TRBJ1-3; no clear D gene. Germline CDR1 and CDR2: ENHRY and SYGVKD. This CDR3 has 15 amino acids. V dropped 3 bases and J dropped 0 bases, with 9 bases sitting between them. The CDR3 region is CAISDGEISGNTIYF. In nucleotides, the CDR3 is TGTGCCATCAGTGACGGGGAGATCTCTGGAAACACCATATATTTT.

Here the CDR3 DNA reads TGTGCCAGCAGTGAATATCCAGAAGAGACCCAGTACTTC. Translating it yields CASSEYPEETQYF. The chain links TRBV25-1 to TRBJ2-5; D gene ambiguous. Germline lookup yields CDR1 MGHDK and CDR2 SYGVNS. V shed 0 bases and J shed 3 bases, with 5 bases lying between them. The CDR3 sequence is 13 residues long.